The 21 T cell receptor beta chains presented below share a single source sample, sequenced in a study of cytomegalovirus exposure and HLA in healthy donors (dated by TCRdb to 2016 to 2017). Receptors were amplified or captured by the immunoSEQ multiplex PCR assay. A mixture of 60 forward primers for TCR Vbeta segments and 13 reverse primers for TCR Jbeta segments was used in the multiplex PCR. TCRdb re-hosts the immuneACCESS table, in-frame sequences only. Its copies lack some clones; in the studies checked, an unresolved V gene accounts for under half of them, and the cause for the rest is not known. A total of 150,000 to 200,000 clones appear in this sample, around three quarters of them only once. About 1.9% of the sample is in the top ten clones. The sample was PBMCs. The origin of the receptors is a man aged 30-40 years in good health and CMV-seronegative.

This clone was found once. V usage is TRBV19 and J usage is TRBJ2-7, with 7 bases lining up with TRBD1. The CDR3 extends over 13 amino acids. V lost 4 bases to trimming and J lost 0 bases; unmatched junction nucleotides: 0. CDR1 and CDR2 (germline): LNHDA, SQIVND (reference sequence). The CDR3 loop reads CASSRDSSYEQYF. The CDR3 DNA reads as TGTGCCAGTAGTAGGGACAGCTCCTACGAGCAGTACTTC.

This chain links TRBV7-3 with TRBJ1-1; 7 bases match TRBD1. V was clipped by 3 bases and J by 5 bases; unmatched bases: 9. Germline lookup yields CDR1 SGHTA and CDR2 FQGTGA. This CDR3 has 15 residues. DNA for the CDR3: TGTGCCAGCAGCTTCCAGGGGGGAGGTAAGACTGAAGCTTTCTTT. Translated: CASSFQGGGKTEAFF.

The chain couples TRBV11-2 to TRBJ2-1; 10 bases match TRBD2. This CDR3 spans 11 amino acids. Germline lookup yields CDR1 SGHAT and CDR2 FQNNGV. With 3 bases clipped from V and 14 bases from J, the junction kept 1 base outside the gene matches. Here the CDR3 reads CASSFSGREFF. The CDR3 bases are TGTGCCAGCAGCTTCAGCGGGAGGGAGTTCTTC.

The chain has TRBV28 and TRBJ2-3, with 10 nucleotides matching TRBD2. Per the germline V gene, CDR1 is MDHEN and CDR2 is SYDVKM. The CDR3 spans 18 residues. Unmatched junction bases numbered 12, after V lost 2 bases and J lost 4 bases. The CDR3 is CASSLRPRSGRASDTQYF. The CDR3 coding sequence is TGTGCCAGCAGTTTACGCCCGAGGAGCGGGAGGGCCTCAGATACGCAGTATTTT.

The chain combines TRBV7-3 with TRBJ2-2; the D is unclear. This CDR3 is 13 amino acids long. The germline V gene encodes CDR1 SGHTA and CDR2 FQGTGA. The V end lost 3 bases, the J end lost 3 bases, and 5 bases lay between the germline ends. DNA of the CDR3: TGTGCCAGCAGCTTCGAGGACACCGGGGAGCTGTTTTTT. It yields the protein CASSFEDTGELFF. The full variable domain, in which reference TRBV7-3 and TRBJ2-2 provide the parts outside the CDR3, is GAGVSQTPSNKVTEKGKYVELRCDPISGHTALYWYRQSLGQGPEFLIYFQGTGAADDSGLPNDRFFAVRPEGSVSTLKIQRTERGDSAVYLCASSFEDTGELFFGEGSRLTVL.

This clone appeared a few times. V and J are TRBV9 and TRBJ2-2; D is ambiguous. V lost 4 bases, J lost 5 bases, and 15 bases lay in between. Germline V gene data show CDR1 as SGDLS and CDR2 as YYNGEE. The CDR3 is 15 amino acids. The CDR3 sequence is CASSPPLKLTGELFF. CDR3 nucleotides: TGTGCCAGCAGCCCCCCATTAAAACTTACCGGGGAGCTGTTTTTT. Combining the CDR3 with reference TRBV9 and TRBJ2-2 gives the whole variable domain DSGVTQTPKHLITATGQRVTLRCSPRSGDLSVYWYQQSLDQGLQFLIQYYNGEERAKGNILERFSAQQFPDLHSELNLSSLELGDSALYFCASSPPLKLTGELFFGEGSRLTVL.

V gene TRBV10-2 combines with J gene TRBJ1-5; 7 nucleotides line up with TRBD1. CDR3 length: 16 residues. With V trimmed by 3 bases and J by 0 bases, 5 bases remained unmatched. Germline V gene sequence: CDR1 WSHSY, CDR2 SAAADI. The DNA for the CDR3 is TGCGCCAGCAGTGACGACAGGGTCATTAGCAATCAGCCCCAGCATTTT. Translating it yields CASSDDRVISNQPQHF.

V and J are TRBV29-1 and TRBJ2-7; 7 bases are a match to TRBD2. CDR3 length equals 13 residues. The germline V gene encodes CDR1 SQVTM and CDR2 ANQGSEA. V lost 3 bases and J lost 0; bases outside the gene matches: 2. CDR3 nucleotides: TGCAGCGTTGACGCTAGCGGCTCCTACGAGCAGTACTTC. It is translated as CSVDASGSYEQYF.

The CDR3 spells CSVARMNTEAFF. The CDR3 DNA reads as TGCAGCGTTGCGAGAATGAACACTGAAGCTTTCTTT. J is TRBJ1-1 and V is TRBV29-1; D unclear. The CDR3 has 12 amino acids. The ends were cut back, 4 bases at V and 0 bases at J, with 6 bases in the middle. CDR1 and CDR2 (germline): SQVTM, ANQGSEA.

CDR3 amino acids: CASSMAGGYEQYF. CDR3 coding DNA: TGTGCCAGTAGTATGGCGGGGGGCTACGAGCAGTACTTC. The chain has TRBV19 and TRBJ2-7, with TRBD2 matching over 8 bases. Trimming took 3 bases from V and 3 from J; bases not matched to a gene: 1. The CDR3 has 13 amino acids. Germline lookup yields CDR1 LNHDA and CDR2 SQIVND (reference sequence).

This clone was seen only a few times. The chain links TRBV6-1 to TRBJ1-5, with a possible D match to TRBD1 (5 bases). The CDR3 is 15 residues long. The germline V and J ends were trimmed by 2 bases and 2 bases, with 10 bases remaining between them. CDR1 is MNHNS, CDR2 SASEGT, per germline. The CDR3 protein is CASSEIGGGNQPQHF. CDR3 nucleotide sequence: TGTGCCAGCAGTGAAATCGGGGGTGGCAATCAGCCCCAGCATTTT.

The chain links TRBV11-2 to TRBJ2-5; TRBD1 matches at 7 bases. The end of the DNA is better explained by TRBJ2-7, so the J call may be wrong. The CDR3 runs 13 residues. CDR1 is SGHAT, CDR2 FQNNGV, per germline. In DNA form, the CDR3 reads TGTGCCAGCAGCTTCGGGACAGACTACGAGCAGTACTTC. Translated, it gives CASSFGTDYEQYF.

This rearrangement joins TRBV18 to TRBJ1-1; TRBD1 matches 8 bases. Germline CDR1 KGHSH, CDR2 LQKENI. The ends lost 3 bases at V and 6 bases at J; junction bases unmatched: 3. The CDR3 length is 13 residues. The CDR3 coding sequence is TGTGCCAGCTCACCGGACAGGGTGTCTGAAGCTTTCTTT. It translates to CASSPDRVSEAFF.

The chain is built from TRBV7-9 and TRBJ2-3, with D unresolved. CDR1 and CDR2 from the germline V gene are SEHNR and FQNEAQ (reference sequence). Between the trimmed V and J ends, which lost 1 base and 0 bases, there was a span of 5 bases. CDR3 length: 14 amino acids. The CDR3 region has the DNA TGTGCCAGCAGCTTAGGGCCGAGCACAGATACGCAGTATTTT. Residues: CASSLGPSTDTQYF.

The CDR3 loop is CASSLVRQGNTEAFF. Here the CDR3 DNA reads TGTGCCAGCAGCTTAGTTAGACAGGGGAACACTGAAGCTTTCTTT. The genes are TRBV7-9 and TRBJ1-1; 7 nucleotides agree with TRBD1. Germline CDR1 reads SEHNR; CDR2 reads FQNEAQ (reference sequence). The CDR3 sequence is 15 residues long. J lost 1 base, V lost 1 base, and 3 bases had no gene match.

The CDR3 DNA reads as TGTGCCAGCAGCTTACGACTAGCGGGAGCCTACAATGAGCAGTTCTTC. It encodes CASSLRLAGAYNEQFF. The chain links TRBV13 to TRBJ2-1, with 12 bases aligning to TRBD2. The CDR3 is 16 amino acids. Trimming cost V 2 bases and J 2 bases; bases outside gene matches: 1. Germline V lookup: CDR1 PRHDT, CDR2 FYEKMQ (reference sequence).

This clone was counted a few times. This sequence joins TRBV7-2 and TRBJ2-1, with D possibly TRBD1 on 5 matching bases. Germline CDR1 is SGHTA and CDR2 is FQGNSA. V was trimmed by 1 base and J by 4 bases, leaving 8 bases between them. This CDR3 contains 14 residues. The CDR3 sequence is CASSLVQAYNEQFF. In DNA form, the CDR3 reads TGTGCCAGCAGCTTAGTACAGGCGTACAATGAGCAGTTCTTC. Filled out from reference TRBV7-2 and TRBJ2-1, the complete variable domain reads GAGVSQSPSNKVTEKGKDVELRCDPISGHTALYWYRQSLGQGLEFLIYFQGNSAPDKSGLPSDRFSAERTGGSVSTLTIQRTQQEDSAVYLCASSLVQAYNEQFFGPGTRLTVL.

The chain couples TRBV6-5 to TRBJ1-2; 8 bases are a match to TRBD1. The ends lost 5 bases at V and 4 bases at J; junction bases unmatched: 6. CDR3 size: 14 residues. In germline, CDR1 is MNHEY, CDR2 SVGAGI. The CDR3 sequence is CASSKTGVSYGYTF. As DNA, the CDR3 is TGTGCCAGCAGTAAGACAGGGGTTAGCTATGGCTACACCTTC.

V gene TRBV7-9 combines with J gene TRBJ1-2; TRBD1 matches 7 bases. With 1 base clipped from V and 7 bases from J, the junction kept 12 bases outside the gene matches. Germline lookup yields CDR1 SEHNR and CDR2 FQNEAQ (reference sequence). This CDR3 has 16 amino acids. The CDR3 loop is CASSLGLGQTDGGYTF. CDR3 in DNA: TGTGCCAGCAGCTTAGGGTTGGGACAGACGGATGGTGGCTACACCTTC.

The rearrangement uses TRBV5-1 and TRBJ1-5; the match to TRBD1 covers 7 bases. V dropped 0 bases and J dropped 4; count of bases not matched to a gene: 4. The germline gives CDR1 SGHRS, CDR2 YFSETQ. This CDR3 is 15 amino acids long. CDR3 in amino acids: CASSLEGQYNQPQHF. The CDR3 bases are TGCGCCAGCAGCTTGGAGGGACAGTATAATCAGCCCCAGCATTTT.

The CDR3 region has the DNA TGTGCCTGGGGTGGAATAAACAGACCCTATGGCTACACCTTC. This gives the protein CAWGGINRPYGYTF. This chain uses TRBV30 with TRBJ1-2; D not certain. V was shortened by 5 bases and J by 4 bases, with 17 bases between the two germline ends. In germline, CDR1 is GTSNPN, CDR2 SVGIG (reference sequence). The CDR3 is made up of 14 amino acids.